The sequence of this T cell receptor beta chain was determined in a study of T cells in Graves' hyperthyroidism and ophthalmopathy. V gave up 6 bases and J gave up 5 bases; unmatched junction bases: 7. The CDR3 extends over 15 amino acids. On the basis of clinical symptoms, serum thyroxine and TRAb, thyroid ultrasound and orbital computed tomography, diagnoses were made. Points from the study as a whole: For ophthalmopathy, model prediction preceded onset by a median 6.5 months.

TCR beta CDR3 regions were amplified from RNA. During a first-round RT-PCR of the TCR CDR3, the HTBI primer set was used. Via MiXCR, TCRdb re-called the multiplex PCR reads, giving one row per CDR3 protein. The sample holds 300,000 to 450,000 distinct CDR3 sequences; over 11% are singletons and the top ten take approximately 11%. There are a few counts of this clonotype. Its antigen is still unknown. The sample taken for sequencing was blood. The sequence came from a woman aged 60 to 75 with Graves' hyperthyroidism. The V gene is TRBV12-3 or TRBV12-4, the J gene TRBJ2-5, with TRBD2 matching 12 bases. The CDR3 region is CASSLAGGPRETQYF. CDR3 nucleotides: TGTGCCAGCAGCCTAGCGGGAGGGCCGCGGGAGACCCAGTACTTC.